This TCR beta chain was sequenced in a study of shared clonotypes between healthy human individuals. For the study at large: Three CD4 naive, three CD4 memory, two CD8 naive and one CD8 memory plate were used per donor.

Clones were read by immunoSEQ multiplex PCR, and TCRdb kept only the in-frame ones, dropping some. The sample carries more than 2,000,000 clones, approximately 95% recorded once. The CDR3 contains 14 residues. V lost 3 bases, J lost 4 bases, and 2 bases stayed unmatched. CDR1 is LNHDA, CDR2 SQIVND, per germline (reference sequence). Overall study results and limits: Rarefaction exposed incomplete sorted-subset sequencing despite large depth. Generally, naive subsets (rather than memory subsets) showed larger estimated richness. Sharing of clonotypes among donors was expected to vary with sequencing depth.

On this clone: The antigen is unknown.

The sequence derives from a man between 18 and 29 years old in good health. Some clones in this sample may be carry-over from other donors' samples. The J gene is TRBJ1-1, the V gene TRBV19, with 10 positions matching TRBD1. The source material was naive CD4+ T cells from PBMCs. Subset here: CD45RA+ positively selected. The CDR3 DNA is TGTGCCAGTAGTATCGGGACAGGGGCCACTGAAGCTTTCTTT. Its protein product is CASSIGTGATEAFF.